The 5 T cell receptor beta chains below come from one sample, sequenced in a study of T cells in Graves' hyperthyroidism and ophthalmopathy. Amplified TCR beta CDR3 regions came from RNA transcripts. The TCR CDR3 first-round RT-PCR relied on the HTBI primer set. One entry per CDR3 protein results from TCRdb running MiXCR on the multiplex PCR reads. The sample shows about 270,000 distinct CDR3 sequences, around 22% of them seen only once. The sequencing sample was made of blood. The receptors were sampled from a man aged 30 to 45 with Graves' ophthalmopathy.

V and J are TRBV7-2 and TRBJ2-2; 9 positions match TRBD2. CDR3 length: 16 amino acids. The ends lost 3 bases at V and 7 bases at J; junction bases unmatched: 9. The germline V gene has CDR1 SGHTA and CDR2 FQGNSA. The CDR3 DNA follows: TGTGCCAGCAGCTTCCCGGGACTAGCAGGGTTCGGGGAGCTGTTTTTT. It is translated as CASSFPGLAGFGELFF.

CDR3 region: CASSPFSGAYEQYF. CDR3 sequence (DNA): TGTGCCAGCAGTCCCTTTAGCGGGGCCTACGAGCAGTACTTC. The J gene is TRBJ2-7, the V gene TRBV6-1; 8 positions match TRBD2. This CDR3 spans 14 amino acids. In germline, CDR1 is MNHNS, CDR2 SASEGT. Trimming at V came to 5 bases and at J to 2 bases, leaving 5 bases not matched to a gene.

The V gene is TRBV5-1, the J gene TRBJ1-2; possible D gene TRBD1, 6 bases. CDR1 and CDR2 from the germline V gene are SGHRS and YFSETQ. The CDR3 covers 13 residues. V gave up 0 bases and J gave up 8 bases, with 11 bases separating them. Here the CDR3 reads CASSLGEGDGYTF. In nucleotides, the CDR3 is TGCGCCAGCAGCTTGGGAGAGGGGGACGGCTACACCTTC. The full variable domain, rest sourced from reference TRBV5-1 and TRBJ1-2, is KAGVTQTPRYLIKTRGQQVTLSCSPISGHRSVSWYQQTPGQGLQFLFEYFSETQRNKGNFPGRFSGRQFSNSRSEMNVSTLELGDSALYLCASSLGEGDGYTFGSGTRLTVV.

This clonotype was observed many times. The chain links TRBV5-1 to TRBJ2-7; D perhaps matches TRBD2 (6 bases). V was shortened by 4 bases and J by 6 bases, with 14 bases between the two germline ends. Germline V gene data show CDR1 as SGHRS and CDR2 as YFSETQ. CDR3 size: 13 residues. The CDR3 coding sequence is TGCGCCAGCAGCCCTCAACTAGCTTCCGAGCAGTACTTC. Encoded protein: CASSPQLASEQYF.

J is TRBJ2-7 and V is TRBV7-9; 9 positions match TRBD1. V was clipped by 3 bases and J by 4 bases; unmatched bases: 4. CDR1 and CDR2 from the germline V gene are SEHNR and FQNEAQ (reference sequence). The CDR3 extends over 14 amino acids. In nucleotides, the CDR3 is TGTGCCAGCAGCTTCCCGGGACAGGGTTACGAGCAGTACTTC. It translates to CASSFPGQGYEQYF.